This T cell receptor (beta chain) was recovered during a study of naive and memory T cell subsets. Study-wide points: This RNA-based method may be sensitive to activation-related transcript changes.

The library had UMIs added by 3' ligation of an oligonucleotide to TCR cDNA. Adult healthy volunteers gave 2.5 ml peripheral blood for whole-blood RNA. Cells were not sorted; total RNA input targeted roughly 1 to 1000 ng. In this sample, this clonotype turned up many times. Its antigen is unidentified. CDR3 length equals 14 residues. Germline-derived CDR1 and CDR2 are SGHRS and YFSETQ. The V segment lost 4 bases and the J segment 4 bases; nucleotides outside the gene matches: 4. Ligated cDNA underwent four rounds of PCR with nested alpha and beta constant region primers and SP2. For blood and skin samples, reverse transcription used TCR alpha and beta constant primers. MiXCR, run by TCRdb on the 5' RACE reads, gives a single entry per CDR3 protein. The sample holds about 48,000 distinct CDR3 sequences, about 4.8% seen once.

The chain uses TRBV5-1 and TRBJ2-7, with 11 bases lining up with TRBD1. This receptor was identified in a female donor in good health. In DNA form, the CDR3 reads TGCGCCAGCAGCAGGGACAGGGGGGAGTACGAGCAGTACTTC. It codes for CASSRDRGEYEQYF.